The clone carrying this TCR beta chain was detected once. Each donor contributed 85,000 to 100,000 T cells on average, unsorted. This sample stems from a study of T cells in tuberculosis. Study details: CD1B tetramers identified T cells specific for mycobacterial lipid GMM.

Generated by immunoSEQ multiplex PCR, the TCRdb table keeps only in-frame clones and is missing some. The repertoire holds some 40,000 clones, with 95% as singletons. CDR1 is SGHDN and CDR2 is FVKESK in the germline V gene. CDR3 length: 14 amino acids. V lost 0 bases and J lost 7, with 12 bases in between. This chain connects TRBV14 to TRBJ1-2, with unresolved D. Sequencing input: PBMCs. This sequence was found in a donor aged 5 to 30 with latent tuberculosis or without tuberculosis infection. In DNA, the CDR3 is TGTGCCAGCAGCCAAGACGGGTTACCTCGTGGCTACACCTTC. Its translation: CASSQDGLPRGYTF.